Following are 27 T cell receptor beta chains from one sample sequenced in a study of CXCR3-negative and CXCR3-positive naive CD8 T cells. The study made its TRB cDNA libraries by 5' RACE, adding UMI labels. With the 5' RACE reads reprocessed, TCRdb shows one record per CDR3 protein and no DNA. The listing records 90,000 to 95,000 distinct CDR3 sequences. Source material: naive CXCR3- CD8+ T cells from blood. The subset is: CD45RO-CCR7+CD27+CD95- naive CD8+ T cells lacking CXCR3 (TNR3-). These receptor sequences come from a human donor in good health. Some clones in this sample may be carry-over from other donors' samples.

This rearrangement joins TRBV29-1 to TRBJ2-5; no DNA is available, so the TRBD1 call from TCRdb remains unchecked. The germline gives CDR1 SQVTM, CDR2 ANQGSEA. The CDR3 runs 15 residues. The CDR3 loop is CSVDKLLGGQETQYF.

V is TRBV7-8 and J is TRBJ2-5; TCRdb gives TRBD2 as the D gene, but with no DNA this cannot be confirmed. Germline loops: CDR1 SGHVS, CDR2 FQNEAQ. CDR3 size: 14 residues. The CDR3 sequence is CASSKSGIQETQYF.

The chain combines TRBV27 with TRBJ2-3; TCRdb reports TRBD2, a call that lacks DNA to check it against. This CDR3 region has 19 residues. Germline V gene sequence: CDR1 MNHEY, CDR2 SMNVEV (reference sequence). CDR3 loop: CASSFLAALGVRSTDTQYF.

This chain joins TRBV28 and TRBJ2-7; TCRdb reports TRBD2, a call that lacks DNA to check it against. Germline CDR1 is MDHEN and CDR2 is SYDVKM. CDR3 length: 15 amino acids. The CDR3 here is CASTQAGGPYYEQYF.

The CDR3 sequence: CSAVWAENEKLFF. The chain couples TRBV29-1 to TRBJ1-4. In germline, CDR1 is SQVTM, CDR2 ANQGSEA. The length of the CDR3 is 13 residues.

This chain links TRBV12-3 or TRBV12-4 with TRBJ2-7. This CDR3 has 15 residues. The CDR3 is CASSPDTIYSYEQYF.

This chain uses TRBV28 with TRBJ2-2; no DNA is available, so the TRBD2 call from TCRdb remains unchecked. From germline, CDR1 is MDHEN and CDR2 SYDVKM. CDR3 length: 16 residues. The CDR3 reads CASSGLLAPLVGELFF.

V and J are TRBV7-8 and TRBJ1-1; TCRdb's D call of TRBD1 is untestable without DNA. Germline-derived CDR1 and CDR2 are SGHVS and FQNEAQ. The CDR3 contains 17 residues. The CDR3 loop reads CASSLVRTATLNTEAFF.

This chain links TRBV29-1 with TRBJ2-7. CDR1 and CDR2 from the germline V gene are SQVTM and ANQGSEA. This CDR3 contains 15 residues. CDR3 in amino acids: CSVELSTGISYEQYF.

The rearrangement links TRBV27 to TRBJ2-7. CDR3 length: 13 amino acids. Germline assignment: CDR1 MNHEY and CDR2 SMNVEV (reference sequence). This CDR3 reads CASIDTLSYEQYF.

The chain carries TRBV5-1 and TRBJ1-1; as DNA is missing, the TRBD1 call by TCRdb cannot be tested. This CDR3 comprises 13 residues. Germline V CDR1 and CDR2: SGHRS, YFSETQ. CDR3 loop: CASSFVSGGEAFF.

The rearrangement uses TRBV20-1 and TRBJ2-3; TCRdb outputs TRBD2, but without DNA this stays unchecked. The CDR3 extends over 15 amino acids. From germline, CDR1 is DFQATT and CDR2 SNEGSKA (reference sequence). The CDR3 protein is CSVTPGAGEADTQYF.

The chain is built from TRBV9 and TRBJ2-2; TCRdb's D call of TRBD1 is untestable without DNA. Germline lookup yields CDR1 SGDLS and CDR2 YYNGEE. There are 16 residues in the CDR3. The chain's CDR3 is CASSPPSGGGTGELFF.

The J gene is TRBJ2-3, the V gene TRBV15; TCRdb names TRBD1, which stays unverified in the absence of DNA. The CDR3 is 15 residues long. The germline gives CDR1 LNHNV, CDR2 YYDKDF (reference sequence). The CDR3 reads CATSEGDRGVDTQYF.

V gene TRBV2 combines with J gene TRBJ2-7; lacking DNA, the TRBD1 call made by TCRdb goes unchecked. Germline values: CDR1 SNHLY, CDR2 FYNNEI. This CDR3 region has 15 residues. The chain's CDR3 is CASRGQGALSYEQYF.

The V call is TRBV29-1, the J call TRBJ2-5. Germline lookup yields CDR1 SQVTM and CDR2 ANQGSEA. The CDR3 runs 12 residues. CDR3 residues: CSVVTDQETQYF. The entire variable domain, with the rest obtained from reference TRBV29-1 and TRBJ2-5, is as follows: SAVISQKPSRDICQRGTSLTIQCQVDSQVTMMFWYRQQPGQSLTLIATANQGSEATYESGFVIDKFPISRPNLTFSTLTVSNMSPEDSSIYLCSVVTDQETQYFGPGTRLLVL.

The chain combines TRBV29-1 with TRBJ2-7. Per germline, CDR1 SQVTM and CDR2 ANQGSEA. The CDR3 contains 11 residues. The CDR3 sequence: CSARDSYEQYF.

J is TRBJ2-1 and V is TRBV29-1; with no DNA, the TCRdb D assignment of TRBD1 cannot be verified. CDR3 length equals 13 residues. The V gene's germline CDR1 is SQVTM and CDR2 ANQGSEA. CDR3 in amino acids: CSGGQVDYNEQFF.

V and J are TRBV29-1 and TRBJ2-1; with no DNA, the TCRdb D assignment of TRBD1 cannot be verified. The CDR3 is 13 residues long. CDR1 and CDR2 (germline): SQVTM, ANQGSEA. The CDR3 here is CSVRQGSYNEQFF.

V gene TRBV27 combines with J gene TRBJ2-5. The CDR3 runs 12 residues. Germline loops: CDR1 MNHEY, CDR2 SMNVEV (reference sequence). The CDR3 sequence: CASSSVGETQYF.

This chain uses TRBV6-2 or TRBV6-3 with TRBJ1-2; TCRdb lists TRBD1, though no DNA is available to test this call. CDR1 MNHEY and CDR2 SVGEGT come from the germline V gene. The length of the CDR3 is 14 residues. CDR3 sequence: CASSLDGGAYGYTF.

The gene calls are TRBV4-3 and TRBJ2-1; without DNA, the TCRdb call of TRBD1 cannot be checked. Germline CDR1 LGHNA, CDR2 YSLEER. The CDR3 covers 14 residues. CDR3 loop: CASSQEWGQGVIIF.

The V call is TRBV5-1, the J call TRBJ1-1; the D call from TCRdb, TRBD1, cannot be confirmed without DNA. Germline-derived CDR1 and CDR2 are SGHRS and YFSETQ. The CDR3 length is 15 residues. The CDR3 here is CASSLIGQMNTEAFF.

This sequence joins TRBV29-1 and TRBJ1-1; TCRdb lists TRBD1, though no DNA is available to test this call. This CDR3 contains 16 residues. Germline values: CDR1 SQVTM, CDR2 ANQGSEA. CDR3 protein: CSVEWAGGGVDTEAFF.

This rearrangement joins TRBV7-8 to TRBJ2-5; the D gene TCRdb calls, TRBD1, cannot be checked with no DNA. CDR1 is SGHVS and CDR2 is FQNEAQ in the germline V gene. The CDR3 loop spans 14 amino acids. CDR3 protein: CASSYGTDQETQYF.

The genes are TRBV13 and TRBJ2-1. Germline V gives CDR1 PRHDT, CDR2 FYEKMQ (reference sequence). The CDR3 extends over 14 amino acids. The CDR3 loop reads CASISGGSYNEQFF.

The V and J genes are TRBV7-9 and TRBJ2-7. The CDR3 totals 13 residues. CDR1 SEHNR and CDR2 FQNEAQ come from the germline V gene (reference sequence). This CDR3 reads CASSLTASYEQYF.